The text below deals with one T cell receptor beta chain. This CDR3 has 20 residues. Germline V gene data show CDR1 as KGHSH and CDR2 as LQKENI. The V gene end was trimmed by 0 bases and the J gene end by 2 bases; junction bases not matched to a gene: 12. The data were taken from a study of control samples from healthy donors and cancer patients. This table comes from immunoSEQ multiplex PCR, and its TCRdb copy is limited to in-frame clones, with some not included. The sample contains 85,000 to 95,000 clones, roughly 78% of which appear only once. The source material was blood. This TCR came from an older woman in good health. The rearrangement uses TRBV18 and TRBJ2-3; TRBD2 matches 12 bases. The CDR3 sequence is CASSPPSLAGGRGITDTQYF. The DNA of the CDR3 is TGTGCCAGCTCACCACCGTCGCTAGCGGGGGGGCGTGGGATCACAGATACGCAGTATTTT.